Each of the 25 T cell receptor beta chains below was sequenced from the same sample in a study of T cells in localized non-small cell lung cancer. Sequencing was performed with immunoSEQ multiplex PCR; in TCRdb, only in-frame clones are kept and a portion is missing. This repertoire shows over 6,000 clones, approximately 15% found once; its top ten account for about 4.8%. This sample comprised normal lung tissue next to the tumor, obtained before any cancer treatment. Every receptor here comes from a male donor aged 60 or over with stage II squamous cell lung carcinoma.

The chain employs TRBV10-2 and TRBJ2-5; the match to TRBD2 covers 10 bases. The V gene's germline CDR1 is WSHSY and CDR2 SAAADI. CDR3 length: 14 amino acids. The V gene end was trimmed by 5 bases and the J gene end by 3 bases; junction bases not matched to a gene: 3. CDR3 nucleotide sequence: TGCGCCAGCAGTCTACTAGCGGGAAAAGAGACCCAGTACTTC. Translation: CASSLLAGKETQYF.

This clone has only a few counts. The chain links TRBV28 to TRBJ2-3, with 7 bases that match TRBD1. Germline V gene lookup returns CDR1 MDHEN and CDR2 SYDVKM. With 7 bases clipped from V and 5 bases from J, the junction kept 6 bases outside the gene matches. The CDR3 runs 13 residues. CDR3 in amino acids: CASTRQGKDTQYF. For the CDR3, the DNA is TGTGCCAGCACGAGACAGGGAAAAGATACGCAGTATTTT.

This chain connects TRBV6-8 to TRBJ2-3, with 9 bases matching TRBD1. The CDR3 contains 15 residues. Trimming removed 5 bases from V and 2 bases from J; junction bases left unmatched: 5. Germline loops: CDR1 MNHGY, CDR2 SAAAGT. CDR3 sequence (DNA): TGTGCCAGCAGTGTGGGACAGGGTGACACAGATACGCAGTATTTT. This codes for CASSVGQGDTDTQYF.

This clone was detected a few times. The V call is TRBV23-1, the J call TRBJ2-5; possibly TRBD1 for D (6 bases). TRBV23-1 is treated as an ORF (open reading frame) with a function not yet certain. The CDR3 totals 13 residues. The V end lost 6 bases, the J end lost 2 bases, and 10 bases lay between the germline ends. The DNA of the CDR3 is TGCGCCAGCAGCCTGGGACATCAAGAGACCCAGTACTTC. Translating it yields CASSLGHQETQYF.

J is TRBJ1-5 and V is TRBV28; possible D gene TRBD1, 5 bases. V was clipped by 8 bases and J by 6 bases, with 23 bases between them. The germline gives CDR1 MDHEN, CDR2 SYDVKM. The CDR3 contains 16 residues. CDR3 protein: CASGSVGGSGGQPQHF. The DNA for the CDR3 is TGTGCCAGCGGGAGCGTGGGGGGGAGTGGTGGTCAGCCCCAGCATTTT.

J is TRBJ2-7 and V is TRBV16; D gene ambiguous. The CDR3 runs 12 residues. CDR1 KGHSY and CDR2 FQNENV come from the germline V gene. V dropped 4 bases and J dropped 8 bases, with 12 bases sitting between them. CDR3 coding DNA: TGTGCCAGCAGCCTCGGACGCGCGCAGCAGTACTTC. Translating gives CASSLGRAQQYF. Looking up the rest from reference TRBV16 and TRBJ2-7 gives the full variable domain: GEEVAQTPKHLVRGEGQKAKLYCAPIKGHSYVFWYQQVLKNEFKFLISFQNENVFDETGMPKERFSAKCLPNSPCSLEIQATKLEDSAVYFCASSLGRAQQYFGPGTRLTVT.

V gene TRBV6-8 combines with J gene TRBJ2-7; TRBD1 agrees at 9 bases. This CDR3 comprises 16 residues. V lost 6 bases, J lost 2 bases, and 11 bases stayed unmatched. Germline V gene lookup returns CDR1 MNHGY and CDR2 SAAAGT. As DNA, the CDR3 is TGTGCCAGCAGCCAGGGACAGGGCATAGCAACCTACGAGCAGTACTTC. Protein sequence: CASSQGQGIATYEQYF.

The CDR3 DNA reads TGTGCCAGCAGCTTCAGGGCAGACTCCGCCGGGGAGCTGTTTTTT. It yields the protein CASSFRADSAGELFF. The chain employs TRBV11-3 and TRBJ2-2; weak D call: TRBD1 (5 bases). Germline CDR1 reads SGHNT; CDR2 reads YENEEA. CDR3 length: 15 residues. Trimming shortened V by 3 bases and J by 6 bases, and 14 bases separated the two germline ends. Full variable domain (rest looked up from reference TRBV11-3 and TRBJ2-2): EAGVVQSPRYKIIEKKQPVAFWCNPISGHNTLYWYLQNLGQGPELLIRYENEEAVDDSQLPKDRFSAERLKGVDSTLKIQPAELGDSAVYLCASSFRADSAGELFFGEGSRLTVL.

This clone was counted only a few times. The chain is built from TRBV6-8 and TRBJ2-6; D perhaps matches TRBD2 (5 bases). V lost 7 bases and J lost 0, with 13 bases in between. The CDR3 totals 16 residues. Germline V gene lookup returns CDR1 MNHGY and CDR2 SAAAGT. The CDR3 is CASTTRVNSGANVLTF. CDR3 sequence (DNA): TGTGCCAGCACCACTAGGGTTAACTCTGGGGCCAACGTCCTGACTTTC.

This clone has ten or more counts. The chain is built from TRBV11-3 and TRBJ2-7, with 7 bases aligning to TRBD1. The CDR3 is 15 residues long. V shed 6 bases, J shed 2 bases, and the junction held 10 bases outside the gene matches. Germline V lookup: CDR1 SGHNT, CDR2 YENEEA. CDR3 sequence (DNA): TGTGCCAGCAGTCCTCGACAGGGCCTGCCCTACGAGCAGTACTTC. This gives the protein CASSPRQGLPYEQYF.

This CDR3 reads CASSPGQEMNTEAFF. DNA for the CDR3: TGTGCCAGCTCGCCTGGACAAGAGATGAACACTGAAGCTTTCTTT. The chain is built from TRBV28 and TRBJ1-1; possible D gene TRBD1, 5 bases. This CDR3 contains 15 residues. Germline CDR1 and CDR2: MDHEN and SYDVKM. The V and J ends lost 8 bases and 0 bases respectively, with 16 bases between them.

The rearrangement uses TRBV28 and TRBJ1-1; 8 nucleotides agree with TRBD1. With V trimmed by 8 bases and J by 1 base, 9 bases remained unmatched. This CDR3 comprises 15 residues. Germline values: CDR1 MDHEN, CDR2 SYDVKM. CDR3 sequence reads: CASSRPGTGNTEAFF. The CDR3 nucleotides read TGTGCCAGCTCCCGACCCGGGACAGGGAACACTGAAGCTTTCTTT.

This clone showed up just a few times. The CDR3 sequence is CASSELGYNTEAFF. The CDR3 coding sequence is TGTGCCAGCAGCGAATTAGGCTACAACACTGAAGCTTTCTTT. V usage is TRBV11-3 and J usage is TRBJ1-1; no firm D call. Germline-derived CDR1 and CDR2 are SGHNT and YENEEA. The V gene lost 5 bases and the J gene lost 2 bases, with 12 bases spanning the gap. The CDR3 has 14 residues.

This clone was found a few times. The chain uses TRBV11-3 and TRBJ1-1, with D tentatively TRBD1 (5 bases). This CDR3 has 15 amino acids. From germline, CDR1 is SGHNT and CDR2 YENEEA. V lost 3 bases and J lost 3, with 14 bases in between. The CDR3 is CASSLAIGADTEAFF. Written as DNA, the CDR3 is TGTGCCAGCAGCTTGGCGATAGGGGCGGACACTGAAGCTTTCTTT. The entire variable domain, with the rest obtained from reference TRBV11-3 and TRBJ1-1, is as follows: EAGVVQSPRYKIIEKKQPVAFWCNPISGHNTLYWYLQNLGQGPELLIRYENEEAVDDSQLPKDRFSAERLKGVDSTLKIQPAELGDSAVYLCASSLAIGADTEAFFGQGTRLTVV.

This clone was counted a few times. The chain joins TRBV11-3 to TRBJ2-6; D is ambiguous. The germline V gene encodes CDR1 SGHNT and CDR2 YENEEA. The CDR3 covers 15 residues. V was pared by 5 bases and J by 4 bases, with 12 bases between. The CDR3 bases are TGTGCCAGCAGCCTGCGGTCGGCGGGGGCCAACGTCCTGACTTTC. It yields the protein CASSLRSAGANVLTF. The variable domain in full, completed from reference TRBV11-3 and TRBJ2-6, reads EAGVVQSPRYKIIEKKQPVAFWCNPISGHNTLYWYLQNLGQGPELLIRYENEEAVDDSQLPKDRFSAERLKGVDSTLKIQPAELGDSAVYLCASSLRSAGANVLTFGAGSRLTVL.

This clone has a handful of counts. The rearrangement joins TRBV9 to TRBJ2-3; 7 bases fit TRBD2. J lost 1 base, V lost 3 bases, and 2 bases had no gene match. The CDR3 runs to 14 residues. CDR1 and CDR2 from the germline V gene are SGDLS and YYNGEE. The CDR3 coding sequence is TGTGCCAGCAGCGCCCGGGGGGGCACAGATACGCAGTATTTT. It encodes CASSARGGTDTQYF.

This chain connects TRBV6-8 to TRBJ2-1; TRBD2 aligns across 14 bases. This CDR3 region has 15 residues. CDR1 is MNHGY and CDR2 is SAAAGT in the germline V gene. V lost 6 bases, J lost 9 bases, and 7 bases stayed unmatched. CDR3 sequence: CASSATSGGVSEQFF. The CDR3 bases are TGTGCCAGCAGCGCGACTAGCGGGGGGGTTAGTGAGCAGTTCTTC.

This clone has more than one count but fewer than ten. This chain joins TRBV19 and TRBJ1-4; 9 positions match TRBD1. The CDR3 contains 16 residues. CDR1 is LNHDA, CDR2 SQIVND, per germline (reference sequence). V was clipped by 7 bases and J by 3 bases; unmatched bases: 9. The CDR3 here is CASNRDRAIPNEKLFF. CDR3 bases: TGTGCCAGTAACCGGGACAGGGCGATCCCTAATGAAAAACTGTTTTTT.

This clone was detected a few times. The chain carries TRBV11-3 and TRBJ2-1, with 7 nucleotides matching TRBD2. CDR1 SGHNT and CDR2 YENEEA come from the germline V gene. The CDR3 covers 15 residues. V lost 3 bases, J lost 0 bases, and 2 bases stayed unmatched. Here the CDR3 DNA reads TGTGCCAGCAGCTTCGGGGGGAGCTCCTACAATGAGCAGTTCTTC. Translated, it gives CASSFGGSSYNEQFF. Using reference TRBV11-3 and TRBJ2-1 for the parts outside the CDR3, the full variable domain is EAGVVQSPRYKIIEKKQPVAFWCNPISGHNTLYWYLQNLGQGPELLIRYENEEAVDDSQLPKDRFSAERLKGVDSTLKIQPAELGDSAVYLCASSFGGSSYNEQFFGPGTRLTVL.

The CDR3 here is CASSLELGAEETQYF. CDR3 DNA: TGTGCCAGCAGCTTAGAGTTAGGGGCAGAAGAGACCCAGTACTTC. The gene calls are TRBV11-3 and TRBJ2-5; D is possibly TRBD1 (5 bases). The germline V and J ends were trimmed by 0 bases and 3 bases, with 11 bases remaining between them. Germline V gives CDR1 SGHNT, CDR2 YENEEA. This CDR3 contains 15 residues.

This clone appeared a few times. The V and J genes are TRBV28 and TRBJ2-7, with TRBD1 matching over 12 bases. The CDR3 covers 15 residues. V gave up 5 bases and J gave up 6 bases; unmatched junction bases: 8. CDR1 and CDR2 from the germline V gene are MDHEN and SYDVKM. The CDR3 reads CASSMPRDRGREQYF. In DNA form, the CDR3 reads TGTGCCAGCAGTATGCCCAGGGACAGGGGGCGCGAGCAGTACTTC.

In its sample, this clone was seen a few times. This chain links TRBV6-8 with TRBJ1-2; 10 bases are shared with TRBD1. CDR1 is MNHGY, CDR2 SAAAGT, per germline. Unmatched junction bases numbered 9, after V lost 10 bases and J lost 7 bases. The CDR3 has 13 amino acids. The CDR3 DNA is TGTGCCACAACCCCCGGGACAGGGGCTGGCTACACCTTC. Its translation: CATTPGTGAGYTF.

This clone was seen a few times. The chain combines TRBV18 with TRBJ2-3, with D possibly matching TRBD1 (6 bases). The CDR3 is 15 residues long. Germline V gene data show CDR1 as KGHSH and CDR2 as LQKENI. Deletions cut 2 bases from V and 6 bases from J, with 15 bases between. The CDR3 DNA reads as TGTGCCAGCTCACCAGATAACCACCAGGGGGATACGCAGTATTTT. It yields the protein CASSPDNHQGDTQYF.

A few counts support this clone. This rearrangement joins TRBV19 to TRBJ1-5; 10 nucleotides line up with TRBD1. CDR3 length: 15 residues. Looked up from germline, CDR1 is LNHDA and CDR2 is SQIVND (reference sequence). V was pared by 3 bases and J by 7 bases, with 6 bases of the junction left unmatched. CDR3 sequence (DNA): TGTGCCAGTAGTATCCGAGACAGGGGGCAGCAGCCCCAGCATTTT. Translating gives CASSIRDRGQQPQHF. The full variable domain, with the rest looked up from reference TRBV19 and TRBJ1-5, is DGGITQSPKYLFRKEGQNVTLSCEQNLNHDAMYWYRQDPGQGLRLIYYSQIVNDFQKGDIAEGYSVSREKKESFPLTVTSAQKNPTAFYLCASSIRDRGQQPQHFGDGTRLSIL.

This clone showed up just once. The V call is TRBV12-5, the J call TRBJ1-5; 8 positions agree with TRBD1. The CDR3 loop spans 14 amino acids. The junction had 7 bases not matched to a gene; V was cut back by 5 bases and J by 7 bases. The V gene's germline CDR1 is LGHNT and CDR2 FRNRAP. Here the CDR3 DNA reads TGTGCTAGTGGTATGGGACAGGCGGAACAGCCCCAGCATTTT. Amino acid sequence: CASGMGQAEQPQHF. The entire variable domain, with the rest obtained from reference TRBV12-5 and TRBJ1-5, is as follows: DARVTQTPRHKVTEMGQEVTMRCQPILGHNTVFWYRQTMMQGLELLAYFRNRAPLDDSGMPKDRFSAEMPDATLATLKIQPSEPRDSAVYFCASGMGQAEQPQHFGDGTRLSIL.